Here is one TCR beta chain with its context. Only in-frame clones appear in the TCRdb table, and some are missing; sequencing was by immunoSEQ multiplex PCR. The data contain approximately 110,000 clones, 70% to 90% of them singletons. This specimen belongs to a study of T cell responses to AZD1222 COVID-19 vaccine. V lost 5 bases to trimming and J lost 8 bases; unmatched junction nucleotides: 8. Germline-derived CDR1 and CDR2 are MNHEY and SMNVEV (reference sequence). The CDR3 loop spans 13 amino acids. The sequencing here drew on peripheral blood, taken 28 days after the second AZD1222 dose. This chain joins TRBV27 and TRBJ1-2; 7 bases map to TRBD1. The TCR was taken from an adult who received the AZD1222 COVID-19 vaccine. CDR3 in DNA: TGTGCCAGCAGTCCGTCGACAGGGAGAGGCTACACCTTC. Protein: CASSPSTGRGYTF.